The 31 T cell receptor beta chains reported below all come from one sample, sequenced in a study of blood T cells in healthy people across ages. PCR was performed a second time for about 7 to 11 cycles using a sample-barcoded 5' primer and a J-beta primer mix. TCRdb re-analysed the 5' RACE reads in MiXCR, keeping a single row per CDR3 protein. The table shows about 290,000 distinct CDR3 sequences, with 27% occurring only once. The specimen sequenced was blood. The receptors were sampled from a woman between 65 and 79 years old in good health.

The V call is TRBV20-1, the J call TRBJ1-2; 8 bases align to TRBD1. This CDR3 comprises 14 residues. Germline CDR1 and CDR2: DFQATT and SNEGSKA (reference sequence). The J segment lost 3 bases and the V segment lost 1 base, leaving 4 bases of the junction unmatched. The CDR3 region is CSARVPGGDYGYTF. CDR3 coding DNA: TGCAGTGCTAGAGTCCCAGGGGGCGACTATGGCTACACCTTC.

This clonotype was recorded at least ten times. The V gene is TRBV29-1, the J gene TRBJ1-4; D remains ambiguous. With 7 bases removed from V and 16 bases from J, the gap between germline ends came to 25 bases. This CDR3 is built from 13 residues. Germline V gene lookup returns CDR1 SQVTM and CDR2 ANQGSEA. DNA for the CDR3: TGCAGCGCCCGACAACCTGAAAAACTGTTGGAGTTTTTT. Translated, it gives CSARQPEKLLEFF.

This clonotype was detected only a few times. The chain joins TRBV20-1 to TRBJ2-4; 10 nucleotides agree with TRBD2. Germline V gene data show CDR1 as DFQATT and CDR2 as SNEGSKA (reference sequence). Germline trimming cut 1 base from V and 1 base from J; bases unmatched to any gene: 4. This CDR3 comprises 16 residues. The CDR3 DNA follows: TGCAGTGCTAGAGCTAGCGGGAGTGGGGCCAAAAACATTCAGTACTTC. It translates to CSARASGSGAKNIQYF.

This clonotype was recorded a few times. The rearrangement joins TRBV18 to TRBJ2-5; D not certain. Germline CDR1 KGHSH, CDR2 LQKENI. The V end lost 4 bases, the J end lost 4 bases, and 7 bases lay between the germline ends. The CDR3 loop spans 12 amino acids. CDR3 protein: CASSQGTETQYF. The DNA of the CDR3 is TGTGCCAGCTCACAGGGTACAGAGACCCAGTACTTC. Together with reference TRBV18 and TRBJ2-5, the CDR3 gives the full variable domain: NAGVMQNPRHLVRRRGQEARLRCSPMKGHSHVYWYRQLPEEGLKFMVYLQKENIIDESGMPKERFSAEFPKEGPSILRIQQVVRGDSAAYFCASSQGTETQYFGPGTRLLVL.

The V gene is TRBV19, the J gene TRBJ2-2; D is uncertain. V lost 3 bases and J lost 2, with 7 bases in between. Germline V gene sequence: CDR1 LNHDA, CDR2 SQIVND (reference sequence). There are 14 residues in the CDR3. The CDR3 bases are TGTGCCAGTAGTATCCACGGAAACACCGGGGAGCTGTTTTTT. Amino acids: CASSIHGNTGELFF.

The table lists this clonotype with a few counts. The CDR3 here is CASSGGPLLSGANVLTF. DNA of the CDR3: TGTGCCAGCAGCGGGGGACCTCTCCTATCTGGGGCCAACGTCCTGACTTTC. The chain uses TRBV5-6 and TRBJ2-6, with D perhaps matching TRBD1 or TRBD2 (5 bases each). The CDR3 has 17 residues. CDR1 SGHDT and CDR2 YYEEEE come from the germline V gene. V dropped 4 bases and J dropped 1 base, with 15 bases sitting between them.

The chain uses TRBV20-1 and TRBJ1-4; D remains ambiguous. There are 15 residues in the CDR3. Germline CDR1 reads DFQATT; CDR2 reads SNEGSKA (reference sequence). V lost 5 bases to trimming and J lost 8 bases, with 21 bases between them. CDR3 in amino acids: CSAPQAYSTGEKLFF. The CDR3 nucleotides read TGCAGTGCTCCCCAGGCCTACAGCACGGGCGAAAAACTGTTTTTT.

This clonotype came up a few times. The V and J genes are TRBV6-1 and TRBJ1-5; D not certain. Trimming removed 2 bases at V and 7 bases at J, with 0 bases between. CDR3 size: 10 residues. The germline V gene has CDR1 MNHNS and CDR2 SASEGT. CDR3 protein: CASSEQPQHF. The CDR3 coding sequence is TGTGCCAGCAGTGAACAGCCCCAGCATTTT.

The chain joins TRBV19 to TRBJ1-5, with a weak D call TRBD1 (6 bases). Trimming removed 3 bases from V and 1 base from J, with 13 bases in between. This CDR3 is 16 amino acids long. The germline gives CDR1 LNHDA, CDR2 SQIVND (reference sequence). The CDR3 spells CASSMGAGRSNQPQHF. The CDR3 nucleotides read TGTGCCAGTAGTATGGGGGCAGGGAGGAGCAATCAGCCCCAGCATTTT.

CDR3 DNA sequence: TGTGCCAGCAGTGGAACCAATCCCCACTATGGCTACACCTTC. This codes for CASSGTNPHYGYTF. The chain carries TRBV28 and TRBJ1-2; no clear D. Deletions cut 5 bases from V and 3 bases from J, with 13 bases between. Germline V lookup: CDR1 MDHEN, CDR2 SYDVKM. The CDR3 is 14 amino acids.

The chain employs TRBV7-2 and TRBJ2-6, with TRBD2 identical over 9 bases. The germline CDR1 and CDR2 sequences are SGHTA and FQGNSA. This CDR3 spans 18 amino acids. V was pared by 1 base and J by 1 base, with 5 bases of the junction left unmatched. The DNA for the CDR3 is TGTGCCAGCAGCTTAGTGGCGGGAGGGGGTTCTGGGGCCAACGTCCTGACTTTC. Its protein is CASSLVAGGGSGANVLTF.

This sequence joins TRBV20-1 and TRBJ2-5; 8 positions agree with TRBD2. CDR1 and CDR2 from the germline V gene are DFQATT and SNEGSKA (reference sequence). V was pared by 6 bases and J by 5 bases, with 8 bases of the junction left unmatched. The CDR3 covers 13 residues. CDR3 nucleotide sequence: TGCAGTGCACTACAGCGGGAGTGGGAGACCCAGTACTTC. This codes for CSALQREWETQYF.

On this clonotype: A junction end diverges from the germline sequence, so it may reflect a read error. This sequence joins TRBV7-9 and TRBJ2-4; D remains ambiguous. Germline CDR1 is SEHNR and CDR2 is FQNEAQ (reference sequence). The CDR3 contains 14 residues. The DNA of the CDR3 is TGTGCCAGCAGCTTAGTTACAGCCAAAAACATTCAGTCCTTC. Protein sequence: CASSLVTAKNIQSF.

This clonotype has more than one count but fewer than ten. J is TRBJ2-1 and V is TRBV28; D is ambiguous. Looked up from germline, CDR1 is MDHEN and CDR2 is SYDVKM. V was shortened by 6 bases and J by 3 bases, with 15 bases between the two germline ends. The CDR3 loop spans 15 amino acids. The CDR3 bases are TGTGCCAGCAGCCCTGAGGCCTCCCTCTACAATGAGCAGTTCTTC. Amino acids: CASSPEASLYNEQFF.

The rearrangement uses TRBV5-5 and TRBJ1-2, with D unresolved. Between the trimmed V and J ends, which lost 0 bases and 8 bases, there was a span of 11 bases. The CDR3 extends over 13 amino acids. The germline V gene encodes CDR1 SGHKS and CDR2 YYEKEE (reference sequence). CDR3 sequence (DNA): TGTGCCAGCAGCTTGGCCCAAGGGAACGGCTACACCTTC. Amino acid sequence: CASSLAQGNGYTF. The variable domain in full, with the rest retrieved from reference TRBV5-5 and TRBJ1-2, is DAGVTQSPTHLIKTRGQQVTLRCSPISGHKSVSWYQQVLGQGPQFIFQYYEKEERGRGNFPDRFSARQFPNYSSELNVNALLLGDSALYLCASSLAQGNGYTFGSGTRLTVV.

Only a few counts were recorded for this clonotype. The CDR3 loop is CASSSLGEQYF. The CDR3 DNA follows: TGTGCCAGCAGCTCGTTAGGAGAGCAGTACTTC. The gene calls are TRBV6-6 and TRBJ2-7; D not resolved. The V gene's germline CDR1 is MNHNY and CDR2 SVGAGI (reference sequence). This CDR3 contains 11 residues. V was cut by 6 bases and J by 7 bases, with 10 bases left in between.

V is TRBV3-1 and J is TRBJ2-1; D unclear. With 1 base removed from V and 10 bases from J, the gap between germline ends came to 8 bases. Germline-derived CDR1 and CDR2 are LGHDT and YNNKEL (reference sequence). The CDR3 contains 12 residues. Written as DNA, the CDR3 is TGTGCCAGCAGCCAAGGCACCGGGGAGCAGTTCTTC. Translation: CASSQGTGEQFF.

The table lists this clonotype with a few counts. The chain recombines TRBV20-1 with TRBJ2-4; D is unclear. The CDR3 consists of 15 residues. Per the germline V gene, CDR1 is DFQATT and CDR2 is SNEGSKA (reference sequence). Deletions cut 0 bases from V and 1 base from J, with 10 bases between. CDR3 protein: CSARDWGQAKNIQYF. In nucleotides, the CDR3 is TGCAGTGCTAGAGATTGGGGTCAGGCCAAAAACATTCAGTACTTC.

The V call is TRBV7-3, the J call TRBJ1-3; D call uncertain. CDR1 is SGHTA and CDR2 is FQGTGA in the germline V gene. Trimming stripped 5 bases from V and 4 bases from J, with 9 bases between. The CDR3 consists of 13 residues. DNA of the CDR3: TGTGCCAGCAGCCTGACTGACGGAAACACCATATATTTT. Translating it yields CASSLTDGNTIYF.

The V call is TRBV20-1, the J call TRBJ2-7, with TRBD2 matching 7 bases. The CDR3 extends over 12 amino acids. V trimming: 5 bases; J trimming: 6 bases; junction bases outside the gene matches: 7. Germline lookup yields CDR1 DFQATT and CDR2 SNEGSKA (reference sequence). This chain's CDR3 is CSADLGEGEQYF. The CDR3 DNA sequence: TGCAGTGCTGACTTGGGGGAGGGCGAGCAGTACTTC.

In nucleotides, the CDR3 is TGTGCCAGCAGCCCAGGGGAGCGCACTGAAGCTTTCTTT. Residues: CASSPGERTEAFF. The gene calls are TRBV28 and TRBJ1-1; TRBD1 might be the D (6 bases). CDR1 and CDR2 from the germline V gene are MDHEN and SYDVKM. The CDR3 has 13 amino acids. The germline V and J ends were trimmed by 6 bases and 4 bases, with 12 bases remaining between them.

The chain employs TRBV20-1 and TRBJ2-5; D is ambiguous. The CDR3 is made up of 10 amino acids. The V end was cut by 4 bases, the J end by 3 bases, with 3 bases between. The germline V gene has CDR1 DFQATT and CDR2 SNEGSKA (reference sequence). CDR3 sequence reads: CSAKKETQYF. DNA of the CDR3: TGCAGTGCTAAGAAAGAGACCCAGTACTTC.

The chain couples TRBV20-1 to TRBJ2-1; 12 bases fit TRBD2. The CDR3 covers 16 residues. Trimming removed 0 bases from V and 8 bases from J; junction bases left unmatched: 8. The V gene's germline CDR1 is DFQATT and CDR2 SNEGSKA (reference sequence). As DNA, the CDR3 is TGCAGTGCTAGAGATCCCCGGTGGACTAGCGGGGATGAGCAGTTCTTC. Amino acids: CSARDPRWTSGDEQFF.

The rearrangement joins TRBV6-1 to TRBJ2-5, with TRBD2 matching 16 bases. CDR3 length equals 18 residues. Trimming at V came to 6 bases and at J to 5 bases, leaving 12 bases not matched to a gene. Germline loops: CDR1 MNHNS, CDR2 SASEGT. The CDR3 protein is CASSGTSGRAFGGETQYF. CDR3 bases: TGTGCCAGCAGCGGGACTAGCGGGAGGGCTTTCGGGGGGGAGACCCAGTACTTC.

This clonotype has a handful of counts. The chain has TRBV27 and TRBJ1-5; D is uncertain. Germline V gene data show CDR1 as MNHEY and CDR2 as SMNVEV (reference sequence). V was trimmed by 6 bases and J by 4 bases, leaving 10 bases between them. This CDR3 contains 13 residues. This CDR3 reads CASSPWGNQPQHF. The CDR3 nucleotides are TGTGCCAGCAGCCCGTGGGGAAATCAGCCCCAGCATTTT.

This clonotype was seen repeatedly, ten times or more. V usage is TRBV7-2 and J usage is TRBJ2-7, with 11 bases aligning to TRBD1. With V trimmed by 3 bases and J by 3 bases, 10 bases remained unmatched. CDR3 length equals 17 residues. From germline, CDR1 is SGHTA and CDR2 FQGNSA. The CDR3 loop is CASSFRGGQGGNYEQYF. In DNA, the CDR3 is TGTGCCAGCAGCTTTAGAGGGGGACAGGGGGGAAACTACGAGCAGTACTTC.

This clonotype was seen a few times. This sequence joins TRBV6-5 and TRBJ2-7, with D tentatively TRBD2 (7 bases). Germline V gene lookup returns CDR1 MNHEY and CDR2 SVGAGI. Deletions cut 5 bases from V and 0 bases from J, with 14 bases between. The CDR3 contains 15 residues. The CDR3 loop is CASSPRGGDSYEQYF. The CDR3 DNA is TGTGCCAGCAGTCCAAGGGGGGGGGACTCCTACGAGCAGTACTTC.

The genes are TRBV14 and TRBJ2-5; D might be TRBD1 (6 bases). Per germline, CDR1 SGHDN and CDR2 FVKESK. V lost 0 bases and J 1 base, leaving 12 bases between the germline ends. This CDR3 comprises 16 residues. The CDR3 nucleotides read TGTGCCAGCAGCCAAGAAAACAACAGGGCCCAAGAGACCCAGTACTTC. Protein product: CASSQENNRAQETQYF.

The chain is built from TRBV25-1 and TRBJ1-1; no clear D. CDR1 MGHDK and CDR2 SYGVNS come from the germline V gene. The CDR3 is 12 residues long. V was cut by 5 bases and J by 10 bases, with 14 bases left in between. This CDR3 is CASSLVGVGAFF. Here the CDR3 DNA reads TGTGCCAGCAGTTTAGTCGGAGTGGGAGCTTTCTTT.

The chain recombines TRBV28 with TRBJ2-5; 7 bases are a match to TRBD1. CDR3 length: 15 amino acids. CDR1 is MDHEN, CDR2 SYDVKM, per germline. The V and J ends lost 5 bases and 2 bases, in that order; junction bases with no gene match: 8. The CDR3 DNA reads as TGTGCCAGCAGTGGAACAGGGACAGCGCAAGAGACCCAGTACTTC. Amino acid sequence: CASSGTGTAQETQYF.

The gene calls are TRBV24-1 and TRBJ2-1, with D hard to call. From germline, CDR1 is KGHDR and CDR2 SFDVKD. Between the trimmed V and J ends, which lost 3 bases and 2 bases, there was a span of 7 bases. This CDR3 has 14 amino acids. The CDR3 region is CATSDSRPYNEQFF. The CDR3 nucleotides are TGTGCCACCAGTGATAGCAGGCCCTACAATGAGCAGTTCTTC.